The rows below give T cell receptor beta chains drawn from one sample of a study of memory CD4+ T cells and cytomegalovirus serostatus. The assay was immunoSEQ multiplex PCR, and TCRdb's table has in-frame clones only and misses some. The sample carries 48,000 or so clones, over 75% recorded once. Source material: memory CD4+ T cells from blood. The receptors stem from an adult in good health and CMV-seronegative. Both conserved end residues are part of each CDR3. Fields, in order: V gene, clone size, J gene, D gene, CDR3 DNA, CDR3 protein. D genes are given only for firm matches. Rows may omit the clone size; those that give it use once, few, many or a size class.

v_gene: TRBV27; abundance: NA; j_gene: TRBJ1-5; d_gene: NA; CDR3nt: TGTGCCAGCAGTTTATGGGGGGGCAGTCAGCCCCAGCATTTT; CDR3aa: CASSLWGGSQPQHF
v_gene: TRBV2; abundance: NA; j_gene: TRBJ1-1; d_gene: NA; CDR3nt: TGTGCCAGCAGGGCCACCGGGAAGGAGAACACTGAAGCTTTCTTT; CDR3aa: CASRATGKENTEAFF
v_gene: TRBV9; abundance: NA; j_gene: TRBJ2-5; d_gene: NA; CDR3nt: TGTGCCAGCAGTGGGACCGCCGTGGAGACCCAGTACTTC; CDR3aa: CASSGTAVETQYF
v_gene: TRBV19; abundance: NA; j_gene: TRBJ1-2; d_gene: NA; CDR3nt: TGTGCCAGTAGTATAGGCACCCGGAAGGGTGGCTACACCTTC; CDR3aa: CASSIGTRKGGYTF
v_gene: TRBV5-1; abundance: medium-sized; j_gene: TRBJ2-2; d_gene: NA; CDR3nt: TGCGCCAGCAGCTTGCTCGGACTGCGGGAGCTGTTTTTT; CDR3aa: CASSLLGLRELFF
v_gene: TRBV4-1; abundance: NA; j_gene: TRBJ2-2; d_gene: NA; CDR3nt: TGCGCCAGCAGCCAGGTAGCGGCGAACACCGGGGAGCTGTTTTTT; CDR3aa: CASSQVAANTGELFF
v_gene: TRBV29-1; abundance: NA; j_gene: TRBJ2-3; d_gene: TRBD1; CDR3nt: TGCAGCGTGGCGACAGGGTTTAGCACAGATACGCAGTATTTT; CDR3aa: CSVATGFSTDTQYF
v_gene: TRBV29-1; abundance: NA; j_gene: TRBJ1-4; d_gene: NA; CDR3nt: TGCAGCGTTGAGGCCGGAGGGGGGGGAGAAAAACTGTTTTTT; CDR3aa: CSVEAGGGGEKLFF
v_gene: TRBV10-1; abundance: few; j_gene: TRBJ2-1; d_gene: NA; CDR3nt: TGCGCCAGCAGTGACAGAATCAATGAGCAGTTCTTC; CDR3aa: CASSDRINEQFF
v_gene: TRBV6-1; abundance: NA; j_gene: TRBJ1-2; d_gene: NA; CDR3nt: TGTGCCAGCAGTGATGGGGTCCACAATGGCTACACCTTC; CDR3aa: CASSDGVHNGYTF
v_gene: TRBV5-1; abundance: once; j_gene: TRBJ1-4; d_gene: NA; CDR3nt: TGCGCCAGCAGCCCAGGGCCCCAGGCAACTAATGAAAAACTGTTTTTT; CDR3aa: CASSPGPQATNEKLFF
v_gene: TRBV2; abundance: NA; j_gene: TRBJ2-5; d_gene: NA; CDR3nt: TGTGCCAGCAGTTCCAGGATTGGGGGGGAGACCCAGTACTTC; CDR3aa: CASSSRIGGETQYF
v_gene: TRBV6-1; abundance: NA; j_gene: TRBJ2-4; d_gene: NA; CDR3nt: TGTGCCAGCAGTGGGGGGGTAGCCAAAAACATTCAGTACTTC; CDR3aa: CASSGGVAKNIQYF
v_gene: TRBV6-5; abundance: few; j_gene: TRBJ2-7; d_gene: NA; CDR3nt: TGTGCCAGCGCGACAGTAACTTCCTACTACGAGCAGTACTTC; CDR3aa: CASATVTSYYEQYF
v_gene: TRBV18; abundance: NA; j_gene: TRBJ2-7; d_gene: NA; CDR3nt: TGTGCCAGCTCACCTGGTCAGACCTACGAGCAGTACTTC; CDR3aa: CASSPGQTYEQYF
v_gene: TRBV25-1; abundance: few; j_gene: TRBJ2-7; d_gene: TRBD2; CDR3nt: TGTGCCAGCAGTGAATCTCCCCGGGGGGACGCGACCTACGAGCAGTACTTC; CDR3aa: CASSESPRGDATYEQYF
v_gene: TRBV7-8; abundance: NA; j_gene: TRBJ2-7; d_gene: TRBD2; CDR3nt: TGTGCCAGCAGCTTTGCGCGGGAGGGAAACGAGCAGTACTTC; CDR3aa: CASSFAREGNEQYF
v_gene: TRBV4-1; abundance: NA; j_gene: TRBJ1-1; d_gene: NA; CDR3nt: TGCGCCAGCAGCCAAGAGCAGGGATATATTAACAGGGCCATGAACACTGAAGCTTTCTTT; CDR3aa: CASSQEQGYINRAMNTEAFF
v_gene: TRBV28; abundance: NA; j_gene: TRBJ2-5; d_gene: TRBD2; CDR3nt: TGTGCCAGCAGTTTCAGGCCTAGCGGGACCCAGTACTTC; CDR3aa: CASSFRPSGTQYF
v_gene: TRBV28; abundance: NA; j_gene: TRBJ1-5; d_gene: TRBD1; CDR3nt: TGTGCCAGCAGGCTGCAGGGGGCGAGCAATCAGCCCCAGCATTTT; CDR3aa: CASRLQGASNQPQHF
v_gene: TRBV5-1; abundance: NA; j_gene: TRBJ2-3; d_gene: NA; CDR3nt: TGCGCCAGCAGCTTCTCCTCTAGCACAGATACGCAGTATTTT; CDR3aa: CASSFSSSTDTQYF
v_gene: TRBV19; abundance: NA; j_gene: TRBJ2-7; d_gene: TRBD1; CDR3nt: TGTGCCAGTAGTCCGATCCGGGGACAGGGTTCGAGAGAGCAGTACTTC; CDR3aa: CASSPIRGQGSREQYF
v_gene: TRBV4-1; abundance: NA; j_gene: TRBJ1-3; d_gene: NA; CDR3nt: TGCGCCAGCAGGCGGACCGAGACCTCTGGAAACACCATATATTTT; CDR3aa: CASRRTETSGNTIYF
v_gene: TRBV18; abundance: few; j_gene: TRBJ2-7; d_gene: TRBD2; CDR3nt: TGTGCCAGCTCACCTTCAAGGACTAGCGGGGGGTACGAGCAGTACTTC; CDR3aa: CASSPSRTSGGYEQYF
v_gene: TRBV11-3; abundance: NA; j_gene: TRBJ1-1; d_gene: NA; CDR3nt: TGTGCCAGCAGCTTACAAGTGAACACTGAAGCTTTCTTT; CDR3aa: CASSLQVNTEAFF
v_gene: TRBV27; abundance: NA; j_gene: TRBJ1-6; d_gene: NA; CDR3nt: TGTGCCAGCCCCCCCTCAGACAGGTTTATGAGCTCCTATAATTCACCCCTCCACTTT; CDR3aa: CASPPSDRFMSSYNSPLHF
v_gene: TRBV18; abundance: NA; j_gene: TRBJ1-2; d_gene: NA; CDR3nt: TGTGCCAGCTCACCAACGGGGGCCCAAGGCTACACCTTC; CDR3aa: CASSPTGAQGYTF
v_gene: TRBV7-8; abundance: NA; j_gene: TRBJ1-4; d_gene: NA; CDR3nt: TGTGCCAGCAGTCCCGGCGGGACGGCTAATGAAAAACTGTTTTTT; CDR3aa: CASSPGGTANEKLFF
v_gene: TRBV6-1; abundance: NA; j_gene: TRBJ2-3; d_gene: NA; CDR3nt: TGTGCCAGCAGTGAACAGGGAGCAGATACGCAGTATTTT; CDR3aa: CASSEQGADTQYF
v_gene: TRBV19; abundance: NA; j_gene: TRBJ2-7; d_gene: NA; CDR3nt: TGTGCCAGTAGTCGGCAGGGGATAGCGTACGAGCAGTACTTC; CDR3aa: CASSRQGIAYEQYF
v_gene: TRBV6-5; abundance: NA; j_gene: TRBJ1-2; d_gene: NA; CDR3nt: TGTGCCAGCAGTTACTCGAAATTGAGGGGTCGAGATGGCTACACCTTC; CDR3aa: CASSYSKLRGRDGYTF
v_gene: TRBV4-1; abundance: NA; j_gene: TRBJ2-7; d_gene: NA; CDR3nt: TGCGCCAGCAGCCAAGATAGGGCCAGGGCCACGAACGAGCAGTACTTC; CDR3aa: CASSQDRARATNEQYF
v_gene: TRBV19; abundance: NA; j_gene: TRBJ2-3; d_gene: NA; CDR3nt: TGTGCCAGTAGTCTACAGACTCTCACAGATACGCAGTATTTT; CDR3aa: CASSLQTLTDTQYF
v_gene: TRBV15; abundance: NA; j_gene: TRBJ2-1; d_gene: TRBD2; CDR3nt: TGTGCCACCAGCAGAGATCTACTAGCGGGGGTCAATGAGCAGTTCTTC; CDR3aa: CATSRDLLAGVNEQFF
v_gene: TRBV6-5; abundance: NA; j_gene: TRBJ2-2; d_gene: TRBD1; CDR3nt: TGTGCAGCCGTCGGCGCAGGGGGCACCGGGGAGCTGTTTTTT; CDR3aa: CAAVGAGGTGELFF
v_gene: TRBV18; abundance: NA; j_gene: TRBJ2-4; d_gene: TRBD2; CDR3nt: TGTGCCAGCCAACACAGCGGGGGCGCGACCAAAAACATTCAGTACTTC; CDR3aa: CASQHSGGATKNIQYF
v_gene: TRBV9; abundance: few; j_gene: TRBJ2-6; d_gene: NA; CDR3nt: TGTGCCAGCAGCCGACAGAGTAGTAGTAGTGGGGCCAACGTCCTGACTTTC; CDR3aa: CASSRQSSSSGANVLTF
v_gene: TRBV5-1; abundance: NA; j_gene: TRBJ2-2; d_gene: TRBD1; CDR3nt: TGCGCCAGCCGGACAGGAGAGACAACGAACACCGGGGAGCTGTTTTTT; CDR3aa: CASRTGETTNTGELFF
v_gene: TRBV30; abundance: NA; j_gene: TRBJ1-4; d_gene: NA; CDR3nt: TGTGCCTGGAGTGTTGGGTCAGGGTATGAAAAACTGTTTTTT; CDR3aa: CAWSVGSGYEKLFF
v_gene: TRBV29-1; abundance: NA; j_gene: TRBJ2-1; d_gene: TRBD2; CDR3nt: TGCAGCGTCAGATCCGGGACTAGCGGGGTCAATGAGCAGTTCTTC; CDR3aa: CSVRSGTSGVNEQFF
v_gene: TRBV18; abundance: NA; j_gene: TRBJ2-5; d_gene: TRBD2; CDR3nt: TGTGCCAGCTCACCACCGTCCAGCGGGGGGGCTCCATACCAGTACTTC; CDR3aa: CASSPPSSGGAPYQYF
v_gene: TRBV5-1; abundance: NA; j_gene: TRBJ2-3; d_gene: NA; CDR3nt: TGCGCCAGCAGCGACCCGGGTGGTACAGATACGCAGTATTTT; CDR3aa: CASSDPGGTDTQYF
v_gene: TRBV7-9; abundance: NA; j_gene: TRBJ2-3; d_gene: NA; CDR3nt: TGTGCCAGCAGCCGGACAGCATCCTATAGCACAGATACGCAGTATTTT; CDR3aa: CASSRTASYSTDTQYF
v_gene: TRBV11-2; abundance: NA; j_gene: TRBJ2-1; d_gene: NA; CDR3nt: TGTGCCAGCAGACGCCCCGGGACATTCTACAATGAGCAGTTCTTC; CDR3aa: CASRRPGTFYNEQFF
v_gene: TRBV7-2; abundance: NA; j_gene: TRBJ2-4; d_gene: NA; CDR3nt: TGTGCCAGCAGCTACCGGGGCCAAAACATTCAGTACTTC; CDR3aa: CASSYRGQNIQYF
v_gene: TRBV21-1; abundance: once; j_gene: TRBJ2-5; d_gene: NA; CDR3nt: TGTGCCAGCAGCAAAGGCCTCCAAGAGACCCAGTACTTC; CDR3aa: CASSKGLQETQYF
v_gene: TRBV7-2; abundance: NA; j_gene: TRBJ2-7; d_gene: TRBD2; CDR3nt: TGTGCCAGCAGCTTAGAGTGGACTAGCGGCGAGCAGTACTTC; CDR3aa: CASSLEWTSGEQYF
v_gene: TRBV6-5; abundance: NA; j_gene: TRBJ1-1; d_gene: TRBD1; CDR3nt: TGTGCCAGCAGTCGGGACAGGGAGGGCACTGAAGCTTTCTTT; CDR3aa: CASSRDREGTEAFF
v_gene: TRBV11-2; abundance: NA; j_gene: TRBJ2-3; d_gene: NA; CDR3nt: TGTGCCAGCAGCTTAACTCGACGGCAGTATTTT; CDR3aa: CASSLTRRQYF
v_gene: TRBV7-8; abundance: NA; j_gene: TRBJ1-2; d_gene: TRBD1; CDR3nt: TGTGCCAGCAGCACCCGGACAGGGAGGGATGGCTACACCTTC; CDR3aa: CASSTRTGRDGYTF
v_gene: TRBV28; abundance: NA; j_gene: TRBJ1-2; d_gene: NA; CDR3nt: TGTGCCAGCAGTTTGGTACAGGAGATCTATGGCTACACCTTC; CDR3aa: CASSLVQEIYGYTF
v_gene: TRBV5-6; abundance: few; j_gene: TRBJ1-2; d_gene: NA; CDR3nt: TGTGCCAGCAGCTTGGTCGAGCCCCATCAAAGCTACACCTTC; CDR3aa: CASSLVEPHQSYTF
v_gene: TRBV5-4; abundance: NA; j_gene: TRBJ2-1; d_gene: TRBD2; CDR3nt: TGTGCCAGCAGCTCCGGACTAGCGGGTGGTTACTACAATGAGCAGTTCTTC; CDR3aa: CASSSGLAGGYYNEQFF
v_gene: TRBV27; abundance: NA; j_gene: TRBJ1-5; d_gene: NA; CDR3nt: TGTGCCAGCAGCCCCCTAGGGCAGAAATACAATCAGCCCCAGCATTTT; CDR3aa: CASSPLGQKYNQPQHF